Given below is one T cell receptor (beta chain) in context. Its antigen is undetermined. The data were taken from a study of circulating and synovial CD4+ cells in juvenile arthritis. General study findings and limits: T cell genome counts differed by at least an order of magnitude between CPL and CD4 samples.

Cells were sorted as HLA-DR+CD14-CD3+CD4+CD25low/- from PBMCs. The table came from immunoSEQ multiplex PCR; TCRdb's copy has only in-frame clones and leaves some out. The sample lists about 1,800 clones; 90% were seen once. The germline V gene encodes CDR1 LNHDA and CDR2 SQIVND (reference sequence). The CDR3 consists of 16 residues. The J segment lost 0 bases and the V segment lost 8 bases, leaving 9 bases of the junction unmatched. The chain uses TRBV19 and TRBJ2-1, with 8 bases matching TRBD2. The material sequenced was HLA-DR+ CD4+ T cells from blood. Stated subset: circulating pathogenic-like lymphocytes, sorted as HLA-DR+CD14-CD3+CD4+CD25low/- blood T cells. The receptor was derived from a human patient with juvenile idiopathic arthritis. Some clones in this sample may be carry-over from other donors' samples. CDR3 nucleotides: TGTGCCAGTGGAACTAGCGGAATGAGCTCCTACAATGAGCAGTTCTTC. Its protein is CASGTSGMSSYNEQFF.